This T cell receptor beta chain was found in a study of blood T cell repertoires in COVID-19. Background on the study: The cDNA or gDNA used as material had been derived from T cells, B-cell-depleted T cells, or PBMCs.

Unmatched junction bases numbered 9, after V lost 7 bases and J lost 4 bases. Germline loops: CDR1 SNHLY, CDR2 FYNNEI. This CDR3 contains 14 residues. Cohort 3 donors counted as recovered after two negative PCRs, clearance, or resolved symptoms. Authors' analysis steps: Estimates of nucleated cell counts were drawn from the amplification of reference gene primers. Clones were sequenced by immunoSEQ multiplex PCR, and TCRdb holds only the in-frame ones, with some missing. The D gene and trimming were derived from the DNA, and the V and J assignments and clone size from that table. Of over 250,000 clones listed, approximately 86% are singletons.

The V call is TRBV2, the J call TRBJ2-7; 8 bases line up with TRBD2. The TCR comes from a woman in her 30s who had recovered from COVID-19. Specimen: PBMCs or T cells enriched from blood (not recorded which). This chain's CDR3 is CASTPIAGTYEQYF. The CDR3 region has the DNA TGTGCCAGCACCCCAATAGCGGGAACGTACGAGCAGTACTTC. Supplemented by reference TRBV2 and TRBJ2-7, the full variable domain reads EPEVTQTPSHQVTQMGQEVILRCVPISNHLYFYWYRQILGQKVEFLVSFYNNEISEKSEIFDDQFSVERPDGSNFTLKIRSTKLEDSAMYFCASTPIAGTYEQYFGPGTRLTVT.